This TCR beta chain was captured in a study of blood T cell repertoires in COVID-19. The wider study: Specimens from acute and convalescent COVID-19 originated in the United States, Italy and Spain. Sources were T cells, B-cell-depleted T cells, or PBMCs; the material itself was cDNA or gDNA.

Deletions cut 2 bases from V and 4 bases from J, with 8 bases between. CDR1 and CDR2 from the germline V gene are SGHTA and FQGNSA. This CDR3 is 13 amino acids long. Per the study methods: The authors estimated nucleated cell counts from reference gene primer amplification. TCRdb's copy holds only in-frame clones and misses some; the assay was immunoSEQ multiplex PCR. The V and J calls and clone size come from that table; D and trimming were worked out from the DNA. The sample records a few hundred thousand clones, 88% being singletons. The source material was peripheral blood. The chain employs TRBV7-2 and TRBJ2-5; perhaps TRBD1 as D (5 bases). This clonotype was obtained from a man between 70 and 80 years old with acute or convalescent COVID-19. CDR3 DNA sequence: TGTGCCAGCAGCTTATCAGGGCTAGAGACCCAGTACTTC. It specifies CASSLSGLETQYF.